Sequencing of this TCR beta chain was carried out in a study of radiation and T cells in renal cell carcinoma. In this sample, this clone turned up a few times. Assay: immunoSEQ multiplex PCR; the TCRdb copy retains only in-frame clones and omits some. The sample includes around 180,000 clones, around 90% of them seen just once. Indicated time point: blood 4 weeks post-SBRT, at nephrectomy. As to treatment: 15 Gy SBRT to primary tumor, nephrectomy 4 weeks later. After SBRT, blood was collected at 2 and 4 weeks, plus baseline. Material: blood, obtained from a patient whose treatment included radiotherapy and nephrectomy. This TCR was sampled from a woman between 45 and 60 years old with renal cell carcinoma.

CDR3 sequence (DNA): TGCGCCAGCAGCTTGAGCGGGGACGGTAACACTGAAGCTTTCTTT. It encodes CASSLSGDGNTEAFF. This chain connects TRBV5-1 to TRBJ1-1, with a possible D match to TRBD1 (5 bases). The V end was cut by 1 base, the J end by 2 bases, with 12 bases between. Germline CDR1 reads SGHRS; CDR2 reads YFSETQ. The CDR3 has 15 residues. The entire variable domain, with the rest obtained from reference TRBV5-1 and TRBJ1-1, is as follows: KAGVTQTPRYLIKTRGQQVTLSCSPISGHRSVSWYQQTPGQGLQFLFEYFSETQRNKGNFPGRFSGRQFSNSRSEMNVSTLELGDSALYLCASSLSGDGNTEAFFGQGTRLTVV.